The clone carrying this T cell receptor (beta chain) was picked up many times. The length of the CDR3 is 13 residues. Trimming took off 5 bases at V and 6 bases at J, with 10 bases between the two ends. The germline CDR1 and CDR2 sequences are SGHTA and FQGNSA. Using constant-segment primers, 5'RACE produced TCR alpha and TCR beta cDNA libraries carrying sample barcodes and UMIs. Each CDR3 protein gets one entry after TCRdb re-called the 5' RACE reads with MiXCR. The table records under 350,000 distinct CDR3 sequences, roughly 15% of them present only once. The data were obtained in a study of T-cell memory formation after mild COVID-19.

Sample: PBMCs or a T cell subset sorted from them (not recorded which). The chain recombines TRBV7-2 with TRBJ2-2, with D unclear. The TCR originated in a man aged 18 to 30 who had mild COVID-19 (a few samples of this study predate the infection). Cell type and time point are not known. Here the CDR3 reads CASSLFTAGELFF. CDR3 DNA sequence: TGTGCCAGCAGCCTATTTACCGCCGGGGAGCTGTTTTTT.